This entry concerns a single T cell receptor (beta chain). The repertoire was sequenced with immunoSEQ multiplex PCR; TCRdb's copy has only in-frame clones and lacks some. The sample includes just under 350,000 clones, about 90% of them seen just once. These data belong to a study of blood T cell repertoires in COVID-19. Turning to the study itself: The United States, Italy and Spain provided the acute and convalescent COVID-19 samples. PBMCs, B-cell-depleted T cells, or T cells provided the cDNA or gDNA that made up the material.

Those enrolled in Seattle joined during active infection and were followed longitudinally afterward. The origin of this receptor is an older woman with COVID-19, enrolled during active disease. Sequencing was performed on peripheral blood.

CDR3 in amino acids: CASSPLGGADQPQHF. CDR3 DNA sequence: TGTGCCAGCAGCCCCCTGGGGGGGGCCGATCAGCCCCAGCATTTT. J is TRBJ1-5 and V is TRBV7-2; weak D call: TRBD1 (6 bases). The CDR3 runs to 15 residues. The germline gives CDR1 SGHTA, CDR2 FQGNSA. Trimming stripped 5 bases from V and 5 bases from J, with 16 bases between.